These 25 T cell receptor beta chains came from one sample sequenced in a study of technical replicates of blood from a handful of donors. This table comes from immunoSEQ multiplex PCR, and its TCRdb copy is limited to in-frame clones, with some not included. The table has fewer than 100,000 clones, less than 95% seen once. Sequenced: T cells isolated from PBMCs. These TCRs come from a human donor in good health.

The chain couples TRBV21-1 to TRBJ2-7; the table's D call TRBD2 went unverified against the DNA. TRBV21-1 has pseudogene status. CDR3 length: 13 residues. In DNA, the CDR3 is TGTGCCAGCAGCAATGGCACTATCGACGAGCAGTACTTC. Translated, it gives CASSNGTIDEQYF.

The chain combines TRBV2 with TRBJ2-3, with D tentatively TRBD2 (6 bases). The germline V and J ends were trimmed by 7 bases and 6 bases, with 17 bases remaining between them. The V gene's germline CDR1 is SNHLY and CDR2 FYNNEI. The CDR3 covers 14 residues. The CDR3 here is CASKRRDEGDTQYF. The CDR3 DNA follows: TGTGCCAGCAAGAGGCGGGACGAGGGGGATACGCAGTATTTT.

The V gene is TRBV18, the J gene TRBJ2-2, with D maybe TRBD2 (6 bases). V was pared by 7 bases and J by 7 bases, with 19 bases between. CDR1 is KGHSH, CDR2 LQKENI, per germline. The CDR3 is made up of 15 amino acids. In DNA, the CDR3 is TGTGCCAGCTACGCACCAGCGGGCGAAAGCGGGGAGCTGTTTTTT. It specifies CASYAPAGESGELFF.

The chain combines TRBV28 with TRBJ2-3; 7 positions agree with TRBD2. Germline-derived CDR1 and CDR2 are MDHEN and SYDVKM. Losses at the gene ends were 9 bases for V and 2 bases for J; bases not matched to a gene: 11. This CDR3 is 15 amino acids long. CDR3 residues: CASLDRGLLTDTQYF. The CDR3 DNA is TGTGCCAGTTTGGATCGGGGACTACTCACAGATACGCAGTATTTT.

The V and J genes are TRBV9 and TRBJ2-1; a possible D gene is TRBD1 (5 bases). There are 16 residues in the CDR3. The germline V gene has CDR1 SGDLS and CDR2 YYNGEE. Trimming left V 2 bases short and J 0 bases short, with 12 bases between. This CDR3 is CASSVTAGHSYNEQFF. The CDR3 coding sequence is TGTGCCAGCAGCGTGACAGCCGGACACTCCTACAATGAGCAGTTCTTC.

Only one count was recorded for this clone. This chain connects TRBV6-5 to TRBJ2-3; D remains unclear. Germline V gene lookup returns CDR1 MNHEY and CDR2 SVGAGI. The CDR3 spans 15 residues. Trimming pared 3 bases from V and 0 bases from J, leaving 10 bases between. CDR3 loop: CASSYDPRSTDTQYF. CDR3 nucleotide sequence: TGTGCCAGCAGTTATGACCCTAGAAGCACAGATACGCAGTATTTT.

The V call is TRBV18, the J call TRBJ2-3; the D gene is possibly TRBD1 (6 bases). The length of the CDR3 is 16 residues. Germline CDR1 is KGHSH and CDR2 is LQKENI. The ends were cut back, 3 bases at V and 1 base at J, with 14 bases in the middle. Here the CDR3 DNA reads TGTGCCAGCTCACCCCAACAGGGTTTCGGCACAGATACGCAGTATTTT. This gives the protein CASSPQQGFGTDTQYF.

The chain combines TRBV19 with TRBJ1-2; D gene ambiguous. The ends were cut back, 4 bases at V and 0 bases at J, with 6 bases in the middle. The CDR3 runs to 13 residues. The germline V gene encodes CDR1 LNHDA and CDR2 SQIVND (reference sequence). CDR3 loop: CASSTLANYGYTF. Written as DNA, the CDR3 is TGTGCCAGTAGTACTTTAGCTAACTATGGCTACACCTTC. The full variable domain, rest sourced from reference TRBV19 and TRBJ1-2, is DGGITQSPKYLFRKEGQNVTLSCEQNLNHDAMYWYRQDPGQGLRLIYYSQIVNDFQKGDIAEGYSVSREKKESFPLTVTSAQKNPTAFYLCASSTLANYGYTFGSGTRLTVV.

The CDR3 region is CASSSGDRLNEKLFF. DNA of the CDR3: TGTGCCAGCAGCTCTGGGGACAGACTTAATGAAAAACTGTTTTTT. J is TRBJ1-4 and V is TRBV7-9; 7 bases align to TRBD1. CDR1 and CDR2 from the germline V gene are SEHNR and FQNEAQ (reference sequence). The CDR3 sequence is 15 residues long. V gave up 4 bases and J gave up 4 bases; unmatched junction bases: 6.

CDR3 region: CASSLTADNEAFF. CDR3 DNA: TGTGCCAGCTCACTAACAGCCGACAATGAAGCTTTCTTT. The chain has TRBV18 and TRBJ1-1; D is unresolved. This CDR3 is built from 13 residues. From germline, CDR1 is KGHSH and CDR2 LQKENI. V was trimmed by 4 bases and J by 7 bases, leaving 13 bases between them.

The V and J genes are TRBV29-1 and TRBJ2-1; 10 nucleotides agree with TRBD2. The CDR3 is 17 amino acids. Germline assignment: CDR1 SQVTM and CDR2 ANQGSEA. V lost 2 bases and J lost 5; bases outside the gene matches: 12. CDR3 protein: CSVELAGVFYNNNEQFF. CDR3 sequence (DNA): TGCAGCGTTGAACTAGCGGGAGTTTTCTACAACAACAATGAGCAGTTCTTC.

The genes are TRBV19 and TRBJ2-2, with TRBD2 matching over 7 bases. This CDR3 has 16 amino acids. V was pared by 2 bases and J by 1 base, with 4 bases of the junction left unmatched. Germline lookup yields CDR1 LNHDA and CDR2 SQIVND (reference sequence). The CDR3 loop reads CASSIMASGNTGELFF. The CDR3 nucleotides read TGTGCCAGTAGTATAATGGCTAGCGGGAACACCGGGGAGCTGTTTTTT. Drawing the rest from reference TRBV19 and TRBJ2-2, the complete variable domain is DGGITQSPKYLFRKEGQNVTLSCEQNLNHDAMYWYRQDPGQGLRLIYYSQIVNDFQKGDIAEGYSVSREKKESFPLTVTSAQKNPTAFYLCASSIMASGNTGELFFGEGSRLTVL.

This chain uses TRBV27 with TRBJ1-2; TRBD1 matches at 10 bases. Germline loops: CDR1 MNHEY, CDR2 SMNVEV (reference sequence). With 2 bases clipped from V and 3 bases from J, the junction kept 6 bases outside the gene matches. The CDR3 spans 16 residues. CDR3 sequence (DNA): TGTGCCAGCAGTTTAATTGGGACAGGGGACTACTATGGCTACACCTTC. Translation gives CASSLIGTGDYYGYTF.

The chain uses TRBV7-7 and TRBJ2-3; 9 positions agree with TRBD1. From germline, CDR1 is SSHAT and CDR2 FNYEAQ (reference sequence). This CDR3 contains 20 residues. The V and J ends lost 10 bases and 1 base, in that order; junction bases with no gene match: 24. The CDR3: CANSCTRDRDGILGTDTQYF. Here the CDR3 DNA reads TGTGCCAACTCCTGCACCCGGGACAGGGATGGTATTCTGGGCACAGATACGCAGTATTTT.

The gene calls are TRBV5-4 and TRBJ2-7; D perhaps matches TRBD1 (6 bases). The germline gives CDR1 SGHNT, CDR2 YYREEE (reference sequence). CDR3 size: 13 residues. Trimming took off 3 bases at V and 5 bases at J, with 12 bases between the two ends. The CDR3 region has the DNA TGTGCCAGCAGCTCGCTGGGGGCACACGAGCAGTACTTC. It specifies CASSSLGAHEQYF.

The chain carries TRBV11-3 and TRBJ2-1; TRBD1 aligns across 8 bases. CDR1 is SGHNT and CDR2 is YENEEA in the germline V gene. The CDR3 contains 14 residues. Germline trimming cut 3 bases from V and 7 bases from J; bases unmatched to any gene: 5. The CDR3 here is CASSLGQDYNEQFF. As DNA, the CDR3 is TGTGCCAGCAGCTTGGGACAGGATTATAATGAGCAGTTCTTC.

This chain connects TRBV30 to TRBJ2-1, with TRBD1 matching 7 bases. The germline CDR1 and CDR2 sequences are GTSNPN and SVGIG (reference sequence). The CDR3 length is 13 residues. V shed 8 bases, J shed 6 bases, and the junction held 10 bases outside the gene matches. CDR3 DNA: TGTGCCCTGGACAGGCCTAACAGCAATGAGCAGTTCTTC. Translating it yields CALDRPNSNEQFF.

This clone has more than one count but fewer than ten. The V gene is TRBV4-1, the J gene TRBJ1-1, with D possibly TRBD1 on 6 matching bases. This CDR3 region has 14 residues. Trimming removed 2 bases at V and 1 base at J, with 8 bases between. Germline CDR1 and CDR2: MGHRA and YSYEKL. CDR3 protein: CASSQMDRNTEAFF. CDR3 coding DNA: TGCGCCAGCAGCCAAATGGACAGGAACACTGAAGCTTTCTTT.

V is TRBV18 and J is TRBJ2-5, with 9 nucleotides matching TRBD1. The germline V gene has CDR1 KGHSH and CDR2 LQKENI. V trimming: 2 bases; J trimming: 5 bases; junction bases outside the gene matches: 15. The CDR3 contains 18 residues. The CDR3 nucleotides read TGTGCCAGCTCACCAGGCGACAGGGGGAGGTTTGGTGGCGAGACCCAGTACTTC. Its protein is CASSPGDRGRFGGETQYF.

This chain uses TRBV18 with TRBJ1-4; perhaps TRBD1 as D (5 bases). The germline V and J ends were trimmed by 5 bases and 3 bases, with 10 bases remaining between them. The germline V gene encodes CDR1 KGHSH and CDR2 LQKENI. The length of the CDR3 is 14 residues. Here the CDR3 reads CASSKKGSNEKLFF. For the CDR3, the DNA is TGTGCCAGCTCAAAAAAGGGGTCTAATGAAAAACTGTTTTTT.

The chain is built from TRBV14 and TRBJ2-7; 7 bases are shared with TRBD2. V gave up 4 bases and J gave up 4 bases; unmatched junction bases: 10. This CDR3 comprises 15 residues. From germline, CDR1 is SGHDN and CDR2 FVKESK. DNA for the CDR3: TGTGCCAGCAGCCCGAAGGGACTAAATGAGTACGAGCAGTACTTC. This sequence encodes CASSPKGLNEYEQYF. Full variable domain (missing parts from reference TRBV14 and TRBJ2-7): EAGVTQFPSHSVIEKGQTVTLRCDPISGHDNLYWYRRVMGKEIKFLLHFVKESKQDESGMPNNRFLAERTGGTYSTLKVQPAELEDSGVYFCASSPKGLNEYEQYFGPGTRLTVT.

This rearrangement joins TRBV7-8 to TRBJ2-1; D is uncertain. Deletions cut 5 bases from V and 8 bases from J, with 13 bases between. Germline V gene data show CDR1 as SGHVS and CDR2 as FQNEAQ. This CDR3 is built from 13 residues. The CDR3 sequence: CASSPPVLDEQFF. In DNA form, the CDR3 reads TGTGCCAGCAGCCCGCCCGTACTGGATGAGCAGTTCTTC.

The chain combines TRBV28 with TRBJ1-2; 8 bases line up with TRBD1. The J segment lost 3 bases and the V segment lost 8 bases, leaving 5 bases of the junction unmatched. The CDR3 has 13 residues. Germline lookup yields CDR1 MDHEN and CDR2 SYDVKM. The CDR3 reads CASLDRAYYGYTF. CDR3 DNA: TGTGCCAGCCTGGACAGGGCTTACTATGGCTACACCTTC.

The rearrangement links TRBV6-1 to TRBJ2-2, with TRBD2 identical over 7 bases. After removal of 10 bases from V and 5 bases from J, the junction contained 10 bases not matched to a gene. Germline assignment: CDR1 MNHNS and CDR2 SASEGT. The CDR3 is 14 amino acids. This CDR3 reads CATLRLAFTGELFF. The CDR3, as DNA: TGTGCCACCCTCCGACTAGCATTTACCGGGGAGCTGTTTTTT.

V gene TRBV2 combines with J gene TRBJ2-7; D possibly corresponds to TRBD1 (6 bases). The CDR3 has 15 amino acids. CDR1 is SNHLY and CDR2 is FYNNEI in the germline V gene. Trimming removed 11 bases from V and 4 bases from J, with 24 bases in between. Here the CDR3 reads CAWNPELGQTYEQYF. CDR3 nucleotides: TGTGCCTGGAACCCGGAGTTAGGACAGACATACGAGCAGTACTTC.